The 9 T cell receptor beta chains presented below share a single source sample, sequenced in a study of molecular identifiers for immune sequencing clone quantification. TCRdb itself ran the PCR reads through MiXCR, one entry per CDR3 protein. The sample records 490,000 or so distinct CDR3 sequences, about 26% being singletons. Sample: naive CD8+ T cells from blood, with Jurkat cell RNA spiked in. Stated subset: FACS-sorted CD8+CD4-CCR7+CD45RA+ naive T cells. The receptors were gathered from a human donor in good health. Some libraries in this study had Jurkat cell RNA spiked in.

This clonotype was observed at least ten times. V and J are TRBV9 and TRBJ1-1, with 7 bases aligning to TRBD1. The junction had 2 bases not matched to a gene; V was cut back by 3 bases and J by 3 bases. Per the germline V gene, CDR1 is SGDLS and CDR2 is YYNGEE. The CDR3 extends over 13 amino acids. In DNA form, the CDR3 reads TGTGCCAGCAGCGCGGGACAGTACACTGAAGCTTTCTTT. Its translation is CASSAGQYTEAFF.

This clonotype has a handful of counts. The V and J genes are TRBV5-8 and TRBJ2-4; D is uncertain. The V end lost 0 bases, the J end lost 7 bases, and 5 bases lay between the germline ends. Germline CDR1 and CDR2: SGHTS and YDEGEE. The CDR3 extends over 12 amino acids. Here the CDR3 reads CASSLEYNIQYF. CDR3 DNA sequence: TGTGCCAGCAGCTTGGAATATAACATTCAGTACTTC.

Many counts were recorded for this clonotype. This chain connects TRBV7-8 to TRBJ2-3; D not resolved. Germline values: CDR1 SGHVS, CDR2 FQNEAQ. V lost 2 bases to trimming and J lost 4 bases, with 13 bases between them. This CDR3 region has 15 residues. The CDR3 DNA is TGTGCCAGCAGCTTACGTGGGTCTCTATCAGATACGCAGTATTTT. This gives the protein CASSLRGSLSDTQYF.

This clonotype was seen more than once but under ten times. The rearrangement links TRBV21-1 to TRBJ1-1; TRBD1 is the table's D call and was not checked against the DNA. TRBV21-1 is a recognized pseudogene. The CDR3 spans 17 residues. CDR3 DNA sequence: TGTGCCAGCAGCGGGATGGGGCAGGGACCCCTGAACACTGAAGCTTTCTTT. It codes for CASSGMGQGPLNTEAFF.

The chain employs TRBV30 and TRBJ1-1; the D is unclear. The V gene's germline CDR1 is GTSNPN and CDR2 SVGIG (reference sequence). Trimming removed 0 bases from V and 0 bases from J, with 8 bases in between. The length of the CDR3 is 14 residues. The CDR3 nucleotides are TGTGCCTGGAGTGTAGAGGCAATGAACACTGAAGCTTTCTTT. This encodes CAWSVEAMNTEAFF.

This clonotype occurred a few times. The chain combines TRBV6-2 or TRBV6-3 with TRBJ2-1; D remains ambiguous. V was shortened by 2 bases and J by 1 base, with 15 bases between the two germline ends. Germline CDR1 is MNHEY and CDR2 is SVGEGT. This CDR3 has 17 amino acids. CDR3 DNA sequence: TGTGCCAGCAGTTACGGGATTGCCGACGAATCCTACAATGAGCAGTTCTTC. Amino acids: CASSYGIADESYNEQFF.

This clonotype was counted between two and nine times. CDR3 sequence reads: CASRDGTSGILNEQFF. CDR3 bases: TGTGCCAGCAGGGACGGGACTAGCGGGATTTTGAATGAGCAGTTCTTC. This chain links TRBV7-9 with TRBJ2-1, with 13 bases lining up with TRBD2. This CDR3 contains 16 residues. The V and J ends lost 6 bases and 7 bases, in that order; junction bases with no gene match: 9. Germline assignment: CDR1 SEHNR and CDR2 FQNEAQ (reference sequence). Filled out from reference TRBV7-9 and TRBJ2-1, the complete variable domain reads DTGVSQNPRHKITKRGQNVTFRCDPISEHNRLYWYRQTLGQGPEFLTYFQNEAQLEKSRLLSDRFSAERPKGSFSTLEIQRTEQGDSAMYLCASRDGTSGILNEQFFGPGTRLTVL.

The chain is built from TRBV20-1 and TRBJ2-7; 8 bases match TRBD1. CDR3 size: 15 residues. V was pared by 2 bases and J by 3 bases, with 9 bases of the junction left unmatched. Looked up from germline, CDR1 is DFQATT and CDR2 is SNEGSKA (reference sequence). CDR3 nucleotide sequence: TGCAGTGCTAGACCATCCCCGGGACAGGTCTACGAGCAGTACTTC. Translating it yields CSARPSPGQVYEQYF.

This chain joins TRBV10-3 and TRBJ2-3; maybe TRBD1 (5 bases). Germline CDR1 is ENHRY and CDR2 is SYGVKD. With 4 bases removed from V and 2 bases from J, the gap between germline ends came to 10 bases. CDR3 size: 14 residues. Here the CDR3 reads CAISADSYTDTQYF. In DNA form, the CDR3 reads TGTGCCATCAGTGCCGACAGTTACACAGATACGCAGTATTTT.